A single sample is the source of the 19 T cell receptor beta chains below, sequenced in a study of patients and donors after allogeneic stem cell transplantation. Using its own MiXCR run on the RT-PCR reads, TCRdb lists one record per CDR3 protein. Of 200,000 to 250,000 distinct CDR3 sequences listed, about 14% are singletons. Sequenced input: blood, either unsorted or a sorted T cell fraction (not recorded which). These TCRs come from a human donor who was either an allogeneic HSCT recipient or a stem cell or donor lymphocyte infusion donor (not recorded which). It is not recorded whose cells these are; they may come from a transplant donor.

Only a few counts were recorded for this clonotype. A much larger clone differs from this one at a single base, so this may be a read error. This chain connects TRBV20-1 to TRBJ1-1; D is undetermined. Germline V gene data show CDR1 as DFQATT and CDR2 as SNEGSKA (reference sequence). The CDR3 runs 12 residues. V lost 3 bases and J 1 base, leaving 6 bases between the germline ends. In DNA form, the CDR3 reads TGCAGTGCTAGTCAGCCGAACACTGAAGCTTTCTTT. Protein: CSASQPNTEAFF.

This clonotype was counted ten times or more. This chain links TRBV14 with TRBJ2-7; no definite D call. This CDR3 has 11 residues. The germline V gene encodes CDR1 SGHDN and CDR2 FVKESK. V dropped 6 bases and J dropped 3 bases, with 6 bases sitting between them. The CDR3 sequence: CASRGVYEQYF. The DNA for the CDR3 is TGTGCCAGCAGGGGTGTCTACGAGCAGTACTTC.

This clonotype was recorded a few times. J is TRBJ1-5 and V is TRBV27; 8 bases match TRBD1. V lost 5 bases and J lost 6; bases outside the gene matches: 9. This CDR3 comprises 15 residues. The germline CDR1 and CDR2 sequences are MNHEY and SMNVEV (reference sequence). In nucleotides, the CDR3 is TGTGCCAGCAGTCCCGGGACAGGTCATACTCAGCCCCAGCATTTT. This encodes CASSPGTGHTQPQHF.

This clonotype was found many times. This rearrangement joins TRBV2 to TRBJ1-6; weak D call: TRBD1 (6 bases). The ends were cut back, 5 bases at V and 0 bases at J, with 11 bases in the middle. Germline assignment: CDR1 SNHLY and CDR2 FYNNEI. This CDR3 has 16 amino acids. The CDR3 reads CASSRDIDSYNSPLHF. The CDR3 DNA reads as TGTGCCAGCAGTCGGGACATCGACTCCTATAATTCACCCCTCCACTTT.

The chain links TRBV5-4 to TRBJ2-5; the D call may be TRBD1 or TRBD2 (6 bases each). Germline V gives CDR1 SGHNT, CDR2 YYREEE (reference sequence). V lost 1 base to trimming and J lost 5 bases, with 15 bases between them. The CDR3 is made up of 15 amino acids. The CDR3 nucleotides read TGTGCCAGCAGCTTGCCGACGGGGGCTGGTGAGACCCAGTACTTC. This translates into CASSLPTGAGETQYF.

This clonotype was observed many times. This chain connects TRBV5-1 to TRBJ2-7; TRBD1 might be the D (6 bases). Germline V gene data show CDR1 as SGHRS and CDR2 as YFSETQ. Trimming removed 0 bases from V and 4 bases from J, with 11 bases in between. The CDR3 consists of 14 residues. The CDR3 sequence: CASSLDGTPYEQYF. The DNA of the CDR3 is TGCGCCAGCAGCTTGGACGGGACACCGTACGAGCAGTACTTC.

The chain couples TRBV11-3 to TRBJ2-3; TRBD1 matches 11 bases. V dropped 4 bases and J dropped 5; count of bases not matched to a gene: 5. This CDR3 is built from 15 residues. CDR1 and CDR2 (germline): SGHNT, YENEEA. The CDR3 bases are TGTGCCAGCAGCTGGGGACAGGGGGTCGAAGATACGCAGTATTTT. Translating gives CASSWGQGVEDTQYF. Looking up the rest from reference TRBV11-3 and TRBJ2-3 gives the full variable domain: EAGVVQSPRYKIIEKKQPVAFWCNPISGHNTLYWYLQNLGQGPELLIRYENEEAVDDSQLPKDRFSAERLKGVDSTLKIQPAELGDSAVYLCASSWGQGVEDTQYFGPGTRLTVL.

This clonotype appeared a few times. The V gene is TRBV7-2, the J gene TRBJ1-6; D gene unclear. Trimming pared 3 bases from V and 7 bases from J, leaving 10 bases between. From germline, CDR1 is SGHTA and CDR2 FQGNSA. The CDR3 totals 14 residues. CDR3 loop: CASSFVQPNSPLHF. DNA of the CDR3: TGTGCCAGCAGCTTTGTGCAGCCGAATTCACCCCTCCACTTT.

This clonotype was detected many times. The chain employs TRBV5-1 and TRBJ2-3; D may match TRBD1 or TRBD2 (5 bases each). Germline CDR1 SGHRS, CDR2 YFSETQ. Trimming stripped 4 bases from V and 5 bases from J, with 14 bases between. This CDR3 region has 14 residues. DNA for the CDR3: TGCGCCAGCAGCGGGAACGCAGGGAGAGATACGCAGTATTTT. Translating it yields CASSGNAGRDTQYF.

This clonotype was detected ten times or more. The chain couples TRBV6-1 to TRBJ2-7; D unresolved. Germline lookup yields CDR1 MNHNS and CDR2 SASEGT. The CDR3 has 13 amino acids. With 0 bases removed from V and 2 bases from J, the gap between germline ends came to 5 bases. For the CDR3, the DNA is TGTGCCAGCAGTGAAGCAGGGCCCTACGAGCAGTACTTC. This codes for CASSEAGPYEQYF.

The CDR3: CASSQGEGRRPTEAFF. The DNA for the CDR3 is TGTGCCAGCAGCCAAGGGGAGGGGCGTCGGCCCACTGAAGCTTTCTTT. The chain couples TRBV14 to TRBJ1-1; D is possibly TRBD1 (5 bases). CDR1 and CDR2 from the germline V gene are SGHDN and FVKESK. The V and J ends lost 1 base and 4 bases respectively, with 16 bases between them. The CDR3 sequence is 16 residues long. The whole variable domain, remainder taken from reference TRBV14 and TRBJ1-1, is EAGVTQFPSHSVIEKGQTVTLRCDPISGHDNLYWYRRVMGKEIKFLLHFVKESKQDESGMPNNRFLAERTGGTYSTLKVQPAELEDSGVYFCASSQGEGRRPTEAFFGQGTRLTVV.

The J gene is TRBJ2-3, the V gene TRBV18; D remains unclear. V was pared by 3 bases and J by 2 bases, with 12 bases between. The CDR3 contains 15 residues. From germline, CDR1 is KGHSH and CDR2 LQKENI. DNA for the CDR3: TGTGCCAGCTCACCCCAGCAGACATACACAGATACGCAGTATTTT. It encodes CASSPQQTYTDTQYF.

In its sample, this clonotype was seen a few times. DNA of the CDR3: TGTGCCAGCAAGAAGGACGGAAGTAATTCACCCCTCCACTTT. The encoded protein is CASKKDGSNSPLHF. This rearrangement joins TRBV6-1 to TRBJ1-6; no clear D gene. CDR3 length: 14 amino acids. In germline, CDR1 is MNHNS, CDR2 SASEGT. Trimming left V 7 bases short and J 6 bases short, with 13 bases between.

This clonotype was recorded at least ten times. The J gene is TRBJ2-2, the V gene TRBV29-1; 8 bases line up with TRBD1. Germline V gene lookup returns CDR1 SQVTM and CDR2 ANQGSEA. The CDR3 loop spans 13 amino acids. J lost 5 bases, V lost 7 bases, and 6 bases had no gene match. CDR3 nucleotide sequence: TGCAGCGCCCGAACAGGGGGGACCGGGGAGCTGTTTTTT. Translation gives CSARTGGTGELFF.

This clonotype was detected many times. This sequence joins TRBV20-1 and TRBJ1-6; 7 nucleotides line up with TRBD1. Germline V gene data show CDR1 as DFQATT and CDR2 as SNEGSKA (reference sequence). V shed 5 bases, J shed 4 bases, and the junction held 8 bases outside the gene matches. CDR3 length equals 15 residues. The CDR3 is CSAFRQGRYNSPLHF. In DNA, the CDR3 is TGCAGTGCTTTTCGACAGGGAAGGTATAATTCACCCCTCCACTTT.

A few counts support this clonotype. V and J are TRBV7-2 and TRBJ2-3; 8 nucleotides match TRBD2. CDR1 is SGHTA, CDR2 FQGNSA, per germline. V lost 2 bases and J lost 7; bases outside the gene matches: 5. The CDR3 runs 14 residues. CDR3 sequence: CASSLWASGYTQYF. For the CDR3, the DNA is TGTGCCAGCAGCTTATGGGCTAGCGGGTATACGCAGTATTTT.

This rearrangement joins TRBV24-1 to TRBJ2-7; D possibly uses TRBD1 or TRBD2 (5 bases each). CDR3 length equals 13 residues. The germline gives CDR1 KGHDR, CDR2 SFDVKD. V lost 4 bases and J lost 9, with 15 bases in between. The CDR3 DNA reads as TGTGCCACCAGTGAAAAGGGGAGCGGTGTGCAGTACTTC. This gives the protein CATSEKGSGVQYF.

This clonotype came up many times. V usage is TRBV6-6 and J usage is TRBJ2-7; 8 bases line up with TRBD1. The V and J ends lost 7 bases and 5 bases, in that order; junction bases with no gene match: 1. From germline, CDR1 is MNHNY and CDR2 SVGAGI (reference sequence). The CDR3 has 11 amino acids. In DNA form, the CDR3 reads TGTGCCAGCACGACAGGGGACGAGCAGTACTTC. Translated: CASTTGDEQYF.

This sequence joins TRBV7-9 and TRBJ2-3, with 9 bases lining up with TRBD2. Germline values: CDR1 SEHNR, CDR2 FQNEAQ (reference sequence). V lost 5 bases and J lost 5; bases outside the gene matches: 14. The CDR3 spans 17 residues. The CDR3 nucleotides are TGTGCCAGCAGCCTCCGTGGTGGCGGGGGGGCCCGAGATACGCAGTATTTT. It encodes CASSLRGGGGARDTQYF.